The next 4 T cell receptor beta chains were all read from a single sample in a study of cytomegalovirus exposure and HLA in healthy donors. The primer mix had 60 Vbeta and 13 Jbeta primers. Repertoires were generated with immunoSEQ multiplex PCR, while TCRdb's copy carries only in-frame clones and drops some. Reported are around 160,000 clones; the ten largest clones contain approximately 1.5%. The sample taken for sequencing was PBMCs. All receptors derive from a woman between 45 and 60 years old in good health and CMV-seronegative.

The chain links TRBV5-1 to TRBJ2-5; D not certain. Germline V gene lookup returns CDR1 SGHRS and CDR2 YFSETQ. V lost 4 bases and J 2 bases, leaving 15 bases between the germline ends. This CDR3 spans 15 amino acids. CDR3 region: CASSTMTQPQETQYF. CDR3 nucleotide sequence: TGCGCCAGCAGCACCATGACACAGCCTCAAGAGACCCAGTACTTC.

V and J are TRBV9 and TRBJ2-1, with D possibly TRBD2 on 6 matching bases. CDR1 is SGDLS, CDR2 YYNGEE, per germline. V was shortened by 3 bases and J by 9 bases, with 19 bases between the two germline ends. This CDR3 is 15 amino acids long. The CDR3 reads CASSGWRDVGSEQFF. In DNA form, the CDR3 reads TGTGCCAGCAGCGGTTGGAGGGATGTAGGGAGTGAGCAGTTCTTC.

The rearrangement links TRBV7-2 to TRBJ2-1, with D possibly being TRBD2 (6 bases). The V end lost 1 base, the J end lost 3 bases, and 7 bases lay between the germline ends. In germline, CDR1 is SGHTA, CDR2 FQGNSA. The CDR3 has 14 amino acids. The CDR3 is CASSLGTNYNEQFF. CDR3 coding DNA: TGTGCCAGCAGCTTAGGGACTAACTACAATGAGCAGTTCTTC.

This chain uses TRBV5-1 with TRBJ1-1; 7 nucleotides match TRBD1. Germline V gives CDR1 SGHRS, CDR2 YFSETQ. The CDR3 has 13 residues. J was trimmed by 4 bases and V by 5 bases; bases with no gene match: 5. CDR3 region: CASSTGASTEAFF. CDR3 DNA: TGCGCCAGCAGTACAGGGGCAAGCACTGAAGCTTTCTTT.